The 12 T cell receptor beta chains below come from one sample, sequenced in a study of sequential checkpoint blockade in melanoma. Assay: immunoSEQ multiplex PCR; the TCRdb copy retains only in-frame clones and omits some. The repertoire holds about 12,000 clones, about 65% seen once, with about 20% in the top ten. Treatment in this sample: randomized to nivolumab then ipilimumab (arm A) or the reverse (arm B). Material: CD8+ T cells sorted from blood (inferred from file names), obtained from a patient given nivolumab and ipilimumab in sequence. These receptors were obtained from a human donor with melanoma.

The V gene is TRBV21-1, the J gene TRBJ2-5; the table's D gene call, TRBD1, was not cross checked with the DNA. The end of the DNA is better explained by TRBJ2-7, so the J call may be wrong. TRBV21-1 is described as a pseudogene. The CDR3 is made up of 20 amino acids. CDR3 sequence: CASSKPARQGALLGSYEQYF. Here the CDR3 DNA reads TGTGCCAGCAGCAAACCGGCGAGACAGGGTGCTCTCTTGGGTTCCTACGAGCAGTACTTC.

This clone is categorized as medium-sized. This chain links TRBV7-9 with TRBJ2-7; possibly TRBD2 for D (6 bases). Germline loops: CDR1 SEHNR, CDR2 FQNEAQ (reference sequence). V was trimmed by 4 bases and J by 4 bases, leaving 8 bases between them. This CDR3 contains 12 residues. The CDR3 bases are TGTGCCAGCAGCTCGGGACTGTACGAGCAGTACTTC. As protein: CASSSGLYEQYF.

The chain couples TRBV30 to TRBJ2-1; 8 bases line up with TRBD2. Germline V gene lookup returns CDR1 GTSNPN and CDR2 SVGIG (reference sequence). The length of the CDR3 is 15 residues. The V and J ends lost 5 bases and 5 bases, in that order; junction bases with no gene match: 11. This CDR3 is CAWLRNGGGHNEQFF. DNA of the CDR3: TGTGCCTGGCTCCGGAACGGGGGGGGGCACAATGAGCAGTTCTTC.

CDR3 in amino acids: CASSQGAVSYEQYF. In nucleotides, the CDR3 is TGCGCCAGCAGCCAAGGGGCAGTGTCCTACGAGCAGTACTTC. The rearrangement joins TRBV4-1 to TRBJ2-5; D ambiguous. The J call is doubtful: the DNA matches TRBJ2-7 better. This CDR3 comprises 14 residues. Germline CDR1 is MGHRA and CDR2 is YSYEKL.

The chain joins TRBV28 to TRBJ1-2; maybe TRBD1 (6 bases). The germline V and J ends were trimmed by 7 bases and 7 bases, with 13 bases remaining between them. The CDR3 runs 12 residues. Germline CDR1 is MDHEN and CDR2 is SYDVKM. DNA for the CDR3: TGTGCCAGCACCCGGACAGATCCTGGCTACACCTTC. Translation: CASTRTDPGYTF.

This sequence joins TRBV4-2 and TRBJ1-3, with D uncertain. This CDR3 is 17 amino acids long. CDR1 LGHNA and CDR2 YNFKEQ come from the germline V gene. V lost 0 bases and J lost 1, with 13 bases in between. The CDR3 DNA reads TGTGCCAGCAGCCAAGAAGCCGCCGCCCTGTCTGGAAACACCATATATTTT. Its translation: CASSQEAAALSGNTIYF.

This chain connects TRBV7-6 to TRBJ2-7, with TRBD2 matching 8 bases. Germline lookup yields CDR1 SGHVS and CDR2 FNYEAQ. V lost 6 bases and J lost 2; bases outside the gene matches: 9. The CDR3 runs 15 residues. The CDR3 sequence is CASRAGAGVAYEQYF. The CDR3 DNA reads TGTGCCAGCAGAGCGGGGGCGGGGGTAGCCTACGAGCAGTACTTC.

The chain combines TRBV10-3 with TRBJ1-5; D ambiguous. The CDR3 is made up of 13 amino acids. Trimming cost V 2 bases and J 4 bases, with 6 bases left between them. Germline lookup yields CDR1 ENHRY and CDR2 SYGVKD. The CDR3 reads CAISEAENQPQHF. CDR3 nucleotide sequence: TGTGCCATCAGTGAGGCAGAAAATCAGCCCCAGCATTTT.

This chain uses TRBV2 with TRBJ1-4, with D unresolved. Germline assignment: CDR1 SNHLY and CDR2 FYNNEI. There are 15 residues in the CDR3. V shed 3 bases and J shed 7 bases, with 15 bases lying between them. CDR3 sequence reads: CASSDMARGPEKLFF. The CDR3 nucleotides read TGTGCCAGCAGTGATATGGCACGGGGTCCTGAAAAACTGTTTTTT. The full variable domain, rest sourced from reference TRBV2 and TRBJ1-4, is EPEVTQTPSHQVTQMGQEVILRCVPISNHLYFYWYRQILGQKVEFLVSFYNNEISEKSEIFDDQFSVERPDGSNFTLKIRSTKLEDSAMYFCASSDMARGPEKLFFGSGTQLSVL.

The V and J genes are TRBV10-3 and TRBJ1-2; D ambiguous. The CDR3 is 12 residues long. The germline V gene has CDR1 ENHRY and CDR2 SYGVKD. V shed 3 bases and J shed 8 bases, with 10 bases lying between them. CDR3 DNA sequence: TGTGCCATCAGTGATTTGGAGGGAGGCTACACCTTC. Amino acid sequence: CAISDLEGGYTF.

The chain combines TRBV9 with TRBJ2-5; TRBD2 is a possible D gene (6 bases). Germline lookup yields CDR1 SGDLS and CDR2 YYNGEE. V was pared by 6 bases and J by 4 bases, with 19 bases between. CDR3 length: 15 residues. CDR3: CASISRLAPGETQYF. For the CDR3, the DNA is TGTGCCAGCATAAGTCGTCTAGCGCCTGGAGAGACCCAGTACTTC.

V and J are TRBV19 and TRBJ2-5, with TRBD2 identical over 10 bases. The CDR3 runs 15 residues. CDR1 and CDR2 from the germline V gene are LNHDA and SQIVND (reference sequence). V was clipped by 4 bases and J by 7 bases; unmatched bases: 9. In DNA form, the CDR3 reads TGTGCCAGTAGTAGGCCAGCGGGAGGGGACAGGACCCAGTACTTC. Translating gives CASSRPAGGDRTQYF.